This TCR beta chain was found in a study of T cell responses to AZD1222 COVID-19 vaccine. Turning to the study itself: Pooling was applied to second doses at about 4 or about 12 weeks. Study outcomes and limitations: Compared with day 0, the breadth and depth of the Spike-specific TCR repertoire rose significantly after two doses of AZD1222. No repertoire was sampled before or during the peak T cell response, only after it. Seropositive at baseline were only a handful of AZD1222 recipients.

The table lists this clone with a count of one. Antigen: not known. Profiled with immunoSEQ multiplex PCR; TCRdb holds only in-frame clones, not every one. The sample carries around 140,000 clones, approximately 83% recorded once. Germline assignment: CDR1 MDHEN and CDR2 SYDVKM. CDR3 length equals 13 residues. J gave up 5 bases and V 2 bases, and 3 bases lay outside the gene matches. V gene TRBV28 combines with J gene TRBJ2-7; 7 nucleotides align to TRBD2. This TCR derives from an adult in good health. Material: peripheral blood, obtained on day 0 of AZD1222 vaccination. The CDR3: CASSLPSGNEQYF. CDR3 DNA: TGTGCCAGCAGTTTACCCAGCGGGAACGAGCAGTACTTC.